Presented here are 14 T cell receptor beta chains from one specimen sequenced in a study of blood T cell repertoires in COVID-19 (dated by TCRdb to about 2020). Libraries came from the immunoSEQ multiplex PCR assay. Here the immuneACCESS table is served through TCRdb, limited to in-frame sequences with V and J called. Missing clones are a known gap in these copies; in checked studies unresolved V genes cover under half, and the rest lacks a known reason. Present in this sample are some 220,000 clones, 75% to 85% of which were seen just once. The ten largest clones capture 4.5% to 6% of the sample. Sample: peripheral blood. All receptors derive from a man in his fifties or sixties with COVID-19, enrolled during active disease.

The gene calls are TRBV19 and TRBJ2-5; the D is unclear. The germline V gene encodes CDR1 LNHDA and CDR2 SQIVND (reference sequence). CDR3 length: 13 amino acids. V was trimmed by 6 bases and J by 0 bases, leaving 8 bases between them. As DNA, the CDR3 is TGTGCCAGTAGCCCCTCCGACCAAGAGACCCAGTACTTC. This translates into CASSPSDQETQYF.

V and J are TRBV4-2 and TRBJ2-1; 8 positions match TRBD2. The J segment lost 6 bases and the V segment lost 0 bases, leaving 7 bases of the junction unmatched. Germline V gene lookup returns CDR1 LGHNA and CDR2 YNFKEQ. The CDR3 runs 16 residues. DNA for the CDR3: TGTGCCAGCAGCCAAGATCCCCAGCGGGGGAGCAATGAGCAGTTCTTC. Its translation: CASSQDPQRGSNEQFF.

The chain has TRBV7-9 and TRBJ1-1; no reliable D call. V lost 8 bases to trimming and J lost 0 bases, with 7 bases between them. The CDR3 totals 12 residues. Germline V CDR1 and CDR2: SEHNR, FQNEAQ (reference sequence). CDR3 sequence: CASRRMNTEAFF. CDR3 nucleotides: TGTGCCAGCCGGAGGATGAACACTGAAGCTTTCTTT.

The V call is TRBV15, the J call TRBJ1-5; D call uncertain. The CDR3 is 15 amino acids. The germline V gene encodes CDR1 LNHNV and CDR2 YYDKDF (reference sequence). Trimming pared 0 bases from V and 4 bases from J, leaving 10 bases between. CDR3 loop: CATSRDREMNQPQHF. CDR3 nucleotide sequence: TGTGCCACCAGCAGAGATAGGGAGATGAATCAGCCCCAGCATTTT.

The rearrangement joins TRBV9 to TRBJ1-3; 7 positions match TRBD1. CDR3 length: 15 residues. V gave up 4 bases and J gave up 0 bases; unmatched junction bases: 4. Germline values: CDR1 SGDLS, CDR2 YYNGEE. As DNA, the CDR3 is TGTGCCAGCAGCCCAGGGACAGCCTCTGGAAACACCATATATTTT. Protein sequence: CASSPGTASGNTIYF.

V usage is TRBV24-1 and J usage is TRBJ2-2, with 10 bases matching TRBD2. Losses at the gene ends were 0 bases for V and 7 bases for J; bases not matched to a gene: 13. Germline CDR1 KGHDR, CDR2 SFDVKD. The CDR3 is 19 residues long. The CDR3 nucleotides are TGTGCCACCAGTGATTTGGCTAGCGGGGGACGGAGCGATCTCGGGGAGCTGTTTTTT. Its translation: CATSDLASGGRSDLGELFF.

This clone was observed a single time. The V gene is TRBV6-6, the J gene TRBJ2-7; TRBD2 might be the D (5 bases). Trimming removed 7 bases at V and 1 base at J, with 17 bases between. CDR1 is MNHNY and CDR2 is SVGAGI in the germline V gene (reference sequence). This CDR3 comprises 15 residues. The CDR3: CASTQEAARSYEQYF. The CDR3 bases are TGTGCCAGCACCCAGGAGGCAGCTCGATCCTACGAGCAGTACTTC.

The chain uses TRBV10-3 and TRBJ1-4; 12 positions match TRBD1. Germline V gene lookup returns CDR1 ENHRY and CDR2 SYGVKD. The CDR3 loop spans 19 amino acids. V shed 3 bases, J shed 1 base, and the junction held 9 bases outside the gene matches. CDR3 region: CAISDHPGQGAKTNEKLFF. The CDR3 DNA sequence: TGTGCCATCAGTGACCATCCGGGACAGGGGGCGAAAACTAATGAAAAACTGTTTTTT.

This chain joins TRBV11-2 and TRBJ2-7, with D hard to call. CDR1 and CDR2 from the germline V gene are SGHAT and FQNNGV. The ends were cut back, 3 bases at V and 0 bases at J, with 9 bases in the middle. This CDR3 region has 14 residues. The CDR3 spells CASSFGLSSYEQYF. CDR3 DNA: TGTGCCAGCAGCTTTGGGCTCAGCTCCTACGAGCAGTACTTC.

The genes are TRBV19 and TRBJ2-7; 7 nucleotides match TRBD1. The V gene end was trimmed by 1 base and the J gene end by 2 bases; junction bases not matched to a gene: 5. CDR3 length equals 15 residues. CDR1 LNHDA and CDR2 SQIVND come from the germline V gene (reference sequence). In nucleotides, the CDR3 is TGTGCCAGTAGTATAGGACAGGGCGGTACCTACGAGCAGTACTTC. Translated: CASSIGQGGTYEQYF.

The chain links TRBV7-8 to TRBJ2-1; TRBD1 aligns across 10 bases. From germline, CDR1 is SGHVS and CDR2 FQNEAQ. This CDR3 is 18 amino acids long. Losses at the gene ends were 2 bases for V and 5 bases for J; bases not matched to a gene: 12. This CDR3 is CASSLNIQTGGINNEQFF. CDR3 nucleotide sequence: TGTGCCAGCAGCTTAAACATCCAGACAGGGGGCATCAACAATGAGCAGTTCTTC.

This clone was counted only a few times. This chain uses TRBV30 with TRBJ1-2, with D possibly being TRBD1 (5 bases). The V end lost 2 bases, the J end lost 1 base, and 8 bases lay between the germline ends. The CDR3 contains 13 residues. The germline gives CDR1 GTSNPN, CDR2 SVGIG (reference sequence). In DNA form, the CDR3 reads TGTGCCTGGAGTTTCAGGGATAACTATGGCTACACCTTC. As protein: CAWSFRDNYGYTF.

The chain carries TRBV5-1 and TRBJ2-3, with D possibly matching TRBD2 (6 bases). V shed 7 bases and J shed 5 bases, with 14 bases lying between them. The CDR3 spans 13 residues. Per the germline V gene, CDR1 is SGHRS and CDR2 is YFSETQ. The CDR3 loop reads CASGETGEDTQYF. CDR3 in DNA: TGCGCCAGCGGGGAAACGGGGGAAGATACGCAGTATTTT. The variable domain in full, with the rest retrieved from reference TRBV5-1 and TRBJ2-3, is KAGVTQTPRYLIKTRGQQVTLSCSPISGHRSVSWYQQTPGQGLQFLFEYFSETQRNKGNFPGRFSGRQFSNSRSEMNVSTLELGDSALYLCASGETGEDTQYFGPGTRLTVL.

The gene calls are TRBV10-1 and TRBJ2-2; maybe TRBD1 (6 bases). This CDR3 spans 15 amino acids. The V gene's germline CDR1 is WNHNN and CDR2 SYGVQD (reference sequence). The V end was cut by 3 bases, the J end by 4 bases, with 12 bases between. CDR3 coding DNA: TGCGCCAGCAGTGATTACAGGGCCCCCACCGGGGAGCTGTTTTTT. This gives the protein CASSDYRAPTGELFF.